The 15 T cell receptor beta chains in this list originate from one sample, sequenced in a study of OX40 agonist ivuxolimab in advanced cancers. Clones were sequenced by immunoSEQ multiplex PCR, and TCRdb holds only the in-frame ones, with some missing. This sample yields roughly 61,000 clones, of which around nine tenths are seen a single time; less than 0.6% belongs to the top ten. The sequences come from CD4+ or CD8+ T cells sorted from blood, collected in a trial of the OX40 agonist ivuxolimab. All receptors come from an adult with an advanced solid tumor such as melanoma, head and neck, liver or kidney cancer.

The rearrangement joins TRBV21-1 to TRBJ2-2; the table assigns TRBD2, which was not confirmed against the DNA. TRBV21-1 is listed as a pseudogene. The CDR3 consists of 16 residues. CDR3 loop: CASSKRTSADTGELFF. In DNA, the CDR3 is TGTGCCAGCAGCAAACGGACTAGCGCAGACACCGGGGAGCTGTTTTTT.

This chain links TRBV10-3 with TRBJ2-1; 9 nucleotides line up with TRBD1. The germline CDR1 and CDR2 sequences are ENHRY and SYGVKD. CDR3 length: 15 amino acids. V shed 4 bases, J shed 4 bases, and the junction held 5 bases outside the gene matches. CDR3 loop: CAISGQGGRYNEQFF. CDR3 bases: TGTGCCATCAGTGGACAGGGGGGCCGGTACAATGAGCAGTTCTTC.

The CDR3 coding sequence is TGTGCCAGTAGTACCCTCGGGACATCAGGAAATTCACCCCTCCACTTT. Encoded protein: CASSTLGTSGNSPLHF. The gene calls are TRBV19 and TRBJ1-6; possibly TRBD1 for D (6 bases). The CDR3 is 16 amino acids. Germline V gene sequence: CDR1 LNHDA, CDR2 SQIVND (reference sequence). The germline V and J ends were trimmed by 4 bases and 7 bases, with 17 bases remaining between them.

This clone was observed once. The gene calls are TRBV5-6 and TRBJ1-1; TRBD1 might be the D (6 bases). The ends were cut back, 6 bases at V and 1 base at J, with 13 bases in the middle. The germline CDR1 and CDR2 sequences are SGHDT and YYEEEE. This CDR3 is built from 14 residues. This CDR3 is CASTIQGRNTEAFF. The CDR3 DNA sequence: TGTGCCAGCACCATACAGGGACGGAACACTGAAGCTTTCTTT.

The chain joins TRBV5-8 to TRBJ2-6; D might be TRBD1 (6 bases). The CDR3 has 15 residues. Germline loops: CDR1 SGHTS, CDR2 YDEGEE. Trimming shortened V by 5 bases and J by 4 bases, and 13 bases separated the two germline ends. The DNA of the CDR3 is TGTGCCAGCAGACACAGGGTTAAGGGGGCCAACGTCCTGACTTTC. Its protein is CASRHRVKGANVLTF.

The J gene is TRBJ1-6, the V gene TRBV27, with D possibly TRBD1 on 5 matching bases. The CDR3 length is 12 residues. Per germline, CDR1 MNHEY and CDR2 SMNVEV (reference sequence). Trimming took 6 bases from V and 8 from J, leaving 8 bases between them. This CDR3 reads CASRDRDSPLHF. Written as DNA, the CDR3 is TGTGCCAGCAGAGACAGAGATTCACCCCTCCACTTT.

This chain connects TRBV25-1 to TRBJ2-1; D is possibly TRBD2 (6 bases). CDR3 size: 17 residues. V dropped 3 bases and J dropped 7 bases, with 22 bases sitting between them. Germline V gene data show CDR1 as MGHDK and CDR2 as SYGVNS. The CDR3 loop reads CASSDPSSWAGINEQFF. The CDR3 region has the DNA TGTGCCAGCAGTGATCCCTCCTCTTGGGCGGGGATAAATGAGCAGTTCTTC.

The genes are TRBV7-8 and TRBJ2-2; 7 bases are shared with TRBD2. V shed 5 bases and J 7 bases; nucleotides not matched to a gene: 7. Germline CDR1 and CDR2: SGHVS and FQNEAQ. The CDR3 is 14 amino acids. This CDR3 reads CASSRREVFGELFF. As DNA, the CDR3 is TGTGCCAGCAGCAGACGGGAGGTTTTCGGGGAGCTGTTTTTT.

The chain recombines TRBV5-1 with TRBJ2-5; D uncertain. CDR1 is SGHRS, CDR2 YFSETQ, per germline. Trimming left V 0 bases short and J 1 base short, with 7 bases between. The CDR3 loop spans 14 amino acids. The CDR3 DNA is TGCGCCAGCAGCTTGGCCGGGTTCCAAGAGACCCAGTACTTC. Translation gives CASSLAGFQETQYF.

The V call is TRBV28, the J call TRBJ2-1; the match to TRBD1 covers 7 bases. CDR1 is MDHEN, CDR2 SYDVKM, per germline. Trimming cost V 6 bases and J 3 bases; bases outside gene matches: 8. The CDR3 sequence is 15 residues long. CDR3 sequence: CASRTPGQSYNEQFF. The CDR3 bases are TGTGCCAGCAGGACCCCGGGACAGAGCTACAATGAGCAGTTCTTC.

V gene TRBV19 combines with J gene TRBJ1-5, with D possibly matching TRBD1 (5 bases). The CDR3 is made up of 15 amino acids. Germline loops: CDR1 LNHDA, CDR2 SQIVND (reference sequence). The V gene lost 10 bases and the J gene lost 7 bases, with 23 bases spanning the gap. The CDR3 nucleotides are TGTGCCACCGCCATCAGTCGGGGCGCAGGGCAGCCCCAGCATTTT. Its translation is CATAISRGAGQPQHF.

This clone was seen only a few times. The chain employs TRBV18 and TRBJ2-5, with a possible D match to TRBD1 (6 bases). Germline CDR1 KGHSH, CDR2 LQKENI. V lost 3 bases and J lost 4, with 9 bases in between. The CDR3 is 13 residues long. The CDR3 reads CASSPQGRETQYF. The CDR3 DNA sequence: TGTGCCAGCTCACCCCAGGGGAGAGAGACCCAGTACTTC.

The chain recombines TRBV9 with TRBJ2-2; D uncertain. CDR3 length equals 14 residues. V lost 1 base and J lost 2, with 6 bases in between. Germline CDR1 is SGDLS and CDR2 is YYNGEE. In DNA form, the CDR3 reads TGTGCCAGCAGCGTAACCTCAAACACCGGGGAGCTGTTTTTT. Protein: CASSVTSNTGELFF.

This sequence joins TRBV5-6 and TRBJ1-1; TRBD1 matches 8 bases. Germline-derived CDR1 and CDR2 are SGHDT and YYEEEE. The V and J ends lost 3 bases and 5 bases, in that order; junction bases with no gene match: 6. The CDR3 is made up of 14 amino acids. CDR3 sequence: CASSSKQGVTEAFF. As DNA, the CDR3 is TGTGCCAGCAGCTCGAAACAGGGGGTTACTGAAGCTTTCTTT.

The chain couples TRBV5-8 to TRBJ1-1, with D perhaps matching TRBD1 (6 bases). V gave up 4 bases and J gave up 5 bases, with 21 bases separating them. Germline CDR1 is SGHTS and CDR2 is YDEGEE. The CDR3 has 16 residues. The CDR3: CASSPRQVLGMTEAFF. CDR3 nucleotides: TGTGCCAGCAGCCCCCGACAGGTCCTGGGGATGACTGAAGCTTTCTTT.